Included here is one T cell receptor beta chain sequence, with context. This sample is drawn from a study of blood T cell repertoires in COVID-19. Study as a whole: Sources were T cells, B-cell-depleted T cells, or PBMCs; the material itself was cDNA or gDNA.

Original processing notes: Cell counts per sample came from amplifying reference gene primers. Only in-frame clones appear in the TCRdb table, and some are missing; sequencing was by immunoSEQ multiplex PCR. That table furnishes V, J and clone size, whereas the DNA furnished D and trimming. The sample consists of around 300,000 clones, around 86% of them appearing once. The V end lost 6 bases, the J end lost 1 base, and 9 bases lay between the germline ends. This CDR3 region has 13 residues. Germline lookup yields CDR1 SEHNR and CDR2 FQNEAQ (reference sequence). The sample comprised peripheral blood. The receptor was isolated from a man aged 45-65 years with acute or convalescent COVID-19. The rearrangement uses TRBV7-9 and TRBJ1-1; no clear D. CDR3 bases: TGTGCCAGCAGTTTACGGGGGAACACTGAAGCTTTCTTT. Amino acid sequence: CASSLRGNTEAFF.